In its sample, the clone carrying this T cell receptor beta chain ranks as medium-sized (0.01 to 0.1%). Its antigen is unidentified. The data derive from a study of type 1 regulatory T cells. Study as a whole: T-allo10 is a Tr1-enriched, alloantigen-specific CD4 T cell product made in vitro.

This CDR3 is built from 13 residues. V was clipped by 1 base and J by 7 bases; unmatched bases: 4. Germline-derived CDR1 and CDR2 are DFQATT and SNEGSKA (reference sequence). TCRdb recomputed calls from the reads with MiXCR, one row per CDR3 protein. The top ten hold about 8% of the sample, which has about 5,800 distinct CDR3 sequences, 25% to 30% seen once. Sequenced input: cultured T cells, either the whole culture or a sorted T cell fraction (not recorded which). Subset meaning: Tr1-enriched cell product generated in vitro against host alloantigens. This rearrangement joins TRBV20-1 to TRBJ1-1; 9 bases match TRBD1. The clonotype originates from a human donor in good health. CDR3 nucleotides: TGCAGTGCTAGAGGGACAGGGGATGGTGAAGCTTTCTTT. Amino acid sequence: CSARGTGDGEAFF.